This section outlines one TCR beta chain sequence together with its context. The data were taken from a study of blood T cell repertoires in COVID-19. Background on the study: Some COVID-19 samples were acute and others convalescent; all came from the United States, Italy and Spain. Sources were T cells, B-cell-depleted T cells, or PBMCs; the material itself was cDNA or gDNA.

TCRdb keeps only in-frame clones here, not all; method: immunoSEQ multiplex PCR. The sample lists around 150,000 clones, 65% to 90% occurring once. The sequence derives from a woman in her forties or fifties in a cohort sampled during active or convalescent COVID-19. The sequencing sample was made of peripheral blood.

Written as DNA, the CDR3 is TGTGCCAGCAGCTTAGGCCCGCGCGGAGCGTACCAAGAGACCCAGTACTTC. Encoded protein: CASSLGPRGAYQETQYF. V is TRBV7-8 and J is TRBJ2-5; the D is unclear. The length of the CDR3 is 17 residues. Germline V gene sequence: CDR1 SGHVS, CDR2 FQNEAQ. V gave up 1 base and J gave up 0 bases, with 15 bases separating them.